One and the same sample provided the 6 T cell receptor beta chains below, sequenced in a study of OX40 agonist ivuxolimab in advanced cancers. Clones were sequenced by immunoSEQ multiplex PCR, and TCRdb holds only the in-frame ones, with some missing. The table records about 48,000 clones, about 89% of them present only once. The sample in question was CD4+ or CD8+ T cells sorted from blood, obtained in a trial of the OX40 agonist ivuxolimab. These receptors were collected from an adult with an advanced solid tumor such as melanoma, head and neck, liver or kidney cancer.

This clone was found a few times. DNA of the CDR3: TGTGCCAGCAGCCTCGGGACAGGGGAATGGGAGACCCAGTACTTC. This gives the protein CASSLGTGEWETQYF. The chain has TRBV5-8 and TRBJ2-5, with 10 nucleotides matching TRBD1. This CDR3 is built from 15 residues. The V gene end was trimmed by 4 bases and the J gene end by 5 bases; junction bases not matched to a gene: 8. Germline V gives CDR1 SGHTS, CDR2 YDEGEE.

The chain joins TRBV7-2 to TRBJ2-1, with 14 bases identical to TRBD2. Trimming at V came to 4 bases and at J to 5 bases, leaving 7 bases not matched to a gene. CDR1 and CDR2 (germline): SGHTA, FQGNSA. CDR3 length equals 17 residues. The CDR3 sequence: CASSSGLAGGMNNEQFF. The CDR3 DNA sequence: TGTGCCAGCAGCTCTGGACTAGCGGGGGGCATGAACAATGAGCAGTTCTTC.

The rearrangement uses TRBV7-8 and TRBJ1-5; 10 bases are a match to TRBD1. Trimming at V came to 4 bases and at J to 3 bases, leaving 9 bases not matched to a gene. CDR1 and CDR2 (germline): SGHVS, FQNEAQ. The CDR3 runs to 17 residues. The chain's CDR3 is CASSSQLTGGVNQPQHF. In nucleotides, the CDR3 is TGTGCCAGCAGCTCCCAACTGACAGGGGGCGTCAATCAGCCCCAGCATTTT.

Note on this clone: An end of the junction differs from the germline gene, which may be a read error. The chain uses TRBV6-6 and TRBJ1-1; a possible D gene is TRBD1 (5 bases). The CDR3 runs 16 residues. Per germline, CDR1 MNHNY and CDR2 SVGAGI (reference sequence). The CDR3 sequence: CASSFATAPGNSEAFF. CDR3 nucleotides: TGTGCCAGCAGTTTCGCTACCGCCCCAGGGAACTCTGAAGCTTTCTTT.

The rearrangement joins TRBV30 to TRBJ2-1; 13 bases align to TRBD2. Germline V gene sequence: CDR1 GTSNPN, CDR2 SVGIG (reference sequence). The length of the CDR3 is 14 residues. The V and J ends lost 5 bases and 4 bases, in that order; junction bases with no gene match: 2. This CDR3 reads CAWGGLAGYNEQFF. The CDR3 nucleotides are TGTGCCTGGGGGGGACTAGCGGGATACAATGAGCAGTTCTTC. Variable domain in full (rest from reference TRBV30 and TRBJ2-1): SQTIHQWPATLVQPVGSPLSLECTVEGTSNPNLYWYRQAAGRGLQLLFYSVGIGQISSEVPQNLSASRPQDRQFILSSKKLLLSDSGFYLCAWGGLAGYNEQFFGPGTRLTVL.

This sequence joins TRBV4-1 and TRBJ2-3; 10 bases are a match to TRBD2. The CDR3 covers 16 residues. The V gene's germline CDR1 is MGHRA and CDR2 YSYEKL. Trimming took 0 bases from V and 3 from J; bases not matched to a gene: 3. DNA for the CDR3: TGCGCCAGCAGCCAAGAAGGACTAGCGGATACAGATACGCAGTATTTT. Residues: CASSQEGLADTDTQYF.